A selection of T cell receptor beta chains follows, all from one sample in a study of T-cell reconstitution after alpha-beta-depleted transplantation in children. From the PCR reads, TCRdb called clonotypes with MiXCR, one entry per CDR3 protein. The sample gives 500,000 to 600,000 distinct CDR3 sequences, around a third of which show up once; roughly 2.5% is in the top ten. The sequencing used PBMCs from the stem cell graft donor, collected from the stem cell graft. The receptors were gathered from a human donor who donated a stem cell graft to a child with aplastic anemia. Both conserved end residues are part of each CDR3. Fields, in order: J gene, V gene, CDR3 protein.

>TRBJ2-7|TRBV5-6
CASSFFTAAEQYF
>TRBJ1-3|TRBV28
CASSPGRGAGNTIYF
>TRBJ2-7|TRBV5-1
CASSPLAVLDEQYF
>TRBJ1-1|TRBV12-3/TRBV12-4
CASSPLTGGNTEAFF
>TRBJ2-1|TRBV7-8
CASSTGQGSYNEQFF
>TRBJ2-5|TRBV12-3/TRBV12-4
CASRRGTGYQETQYF
>TRBJ2-1|TRBV20-1
CSAPEPYGRESSYNEQFF
>TRBJ2-3|TRBV7-7
CASSQTGGPKDF
>TRBJ1-1|TRBV19
CASRRTGEITEAFF
>TRBJ1-5|TRBV28
CASSFSAELRLGPQHF
>TRBJ2-5|TRBV7-6
CASSLFLLAGNQETQYF
>TRBJ1-5|TRBV21-1
CASDRDRRGNQPQHF
>TRBJ2-3|TRBV7-2
CASSLDLLSTDTQYF
>TRBJ2-7|TRBV5-1
CASREGTGGKYEQYF
>TRBJ1-5|TRBV7-2
CASSVGAGALGNQPQHF
>TRBJ2-6|TRBV11-2
CASSRNSGANVLTF
>TRBJ2-5|TRBV10-3
CAISEGTGRQETQYF
>TRBJ2-1|TRBV10-3
CAISESSGREQFF
>TRBJ2-1|TRBV30
CAWSMDSYNEQFF
>TRBJ1-1|TRBV7-8
CASSLEDRAWGNTEAFF
>TRBJ2-4|TRBV6-2/TRBV6-3
CASSRGGDAKNIQYF
>TRBJ2-2|TRBV9
CASSVASGRNTGELFF
>TRBJ2-7|TRBV7-9
CASTEYDGVYYEQYF
>TRBJ2-5|TRBV3-1
CASSQKGRPQETQYF
>TRBJ1-1|TRBV27
CASSLTPSGNTEAFF
>TRBJ1-2|TRBV27
CASSSRRGVNYGYTF
>TRBJ2-6|TRBV13
CASSSRGLGANVLTF
>TRBJ2-7|TRBV4-3
CASSQKAGTGPYEQYF
>TRBJ2-5|TRBV20-1
CSARAPPRGTYQETQYF
>TRBJ2-1|TRBV20-1
CSAYSPGNEQFF
>TRBJ2-5|TRBV28
CASSYGGSQETQYF
>TRBJ1-4|TRBV7-9
CASSSYDRGNEKLFF
>TRBJ1-4|TRBV7-2
CASSPPPSHEKLFF
>TRBJ1-2|TRBV6-5
CASSSTRDRHGYTF
>TRBJ1-1|TRBV9
CASKQGVGNTEAFF
>TRBJ2-7|TRBV30
CAWRERGHSYEQYF
>TRBJ1-1|TRBV5-1
CASSLAPDILNTEAFF
>TRBJ2-7|TRBV5-1
CASSSGQRSYEQYF
>TRBJ2-3|TRBV20-1
CSVGGQLSTDTQYF
>TRBJ2-1|TRBV6-6
CASSTSGINEQFF
>TRBJ2-1|TRBV11-2
CASSLDLNRPMEQFF
>TRBJ1-1|TRBV20-1
CSASITGLGLRAEAFF